This T cell receptor (beta chain) is from a study of T-cell memory formation after mild COVID-19. Findings of the study overall: Pre-infection memory carried some responding clones, suggesting that cross-reactive memory joined. Contracting CD4+ clones were located mainly in CM and EM, and CD8+ clones in EMRA.

This clonotype was counted between two and nine times. Its antigen is unknown. Via MiXCR, TCRdb re-called the 5' RACE reads, giving one row per CDR3 protein. Of 350,000 to 500,000 distinct CDR3 sequences detected, more than 15% appear once; the ten largest clones hold 20% to 25%. V lost 5 bases and J lost 2, with 6 bases in between. The CDR3 has 11 amino acids. Germline lookup yields CDR1 SQVTM and CDR2 ANQGSEA. The chain recombines TRBV29-1 with TRBJ1-2; D call uncertain. Sequenced material: PBMCs or a T cell subset sorted from them (not recorded which). The TCR sequence derives from a man aged 18 to 35 who had mild COVID-19 (a few samples of this study predate the infection). Cell type and time point are not known. Here the CDR3 DNA reads TGCAGCGTTTACCACAACTATGGCTACACCTTC. This gives the protein CSVYHNYGYTF.